This T cell receptor (beta chain) was recorded in a study of cytomegalovirus exposure and HLA in healthy donors. Findings and limits, study-wide: Upon later analysis, TCR association rates were observed to vary by HLA locus, being highest for DRB1 and lowest for HLA-C. Some 16,000 TCR beta sequences were associated with HLA alleles at 0.05 false discovery rate in a later analysis.

This clone appeared a few times. The antigen is unknown. J was trimmed by 4 bases and V by 5 bases; bases with no gene match: 3. Germline CDR1 SGHTA, CDR2 FQGTGA. This CDR3 region has 13 residues. Researchers ran the PCR with 60 Vbeta and 13 Jbeta primers. This table comes from immunoSEQ multiplex PCR, and its TCRdb copy is limited to in-frame clones, with some not included. The data show 150,000 to 200,000 clones, approximately 80% seen once. The receptor's source is a woman aged 18-29 years in good health and CMV-seronegative. Material: PBMCs. The chain carries TRBV7-3 and TRBJ1-1, with TRBD1 identical over 8 bases. The CDR3 protein is CASSRTGTTEAFF. Here the CDR3 DNA reads TGTGCCAGCAGCAGGACAGGGACCACTGAAGCTTTCTTT.